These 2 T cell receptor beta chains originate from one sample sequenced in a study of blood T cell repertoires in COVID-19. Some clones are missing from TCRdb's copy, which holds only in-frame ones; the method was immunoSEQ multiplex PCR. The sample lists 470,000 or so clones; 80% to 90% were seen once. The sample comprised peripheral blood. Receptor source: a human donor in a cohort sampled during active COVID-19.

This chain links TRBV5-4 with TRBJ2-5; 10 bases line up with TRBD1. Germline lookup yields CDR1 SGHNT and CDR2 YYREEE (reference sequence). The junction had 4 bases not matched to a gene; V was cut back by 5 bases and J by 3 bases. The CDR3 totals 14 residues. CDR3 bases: TGTGCCAGCAGGCGACAGGGGGCGGAAGAGACCCAGTACTTC. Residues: CASRRQGAEETQYF.

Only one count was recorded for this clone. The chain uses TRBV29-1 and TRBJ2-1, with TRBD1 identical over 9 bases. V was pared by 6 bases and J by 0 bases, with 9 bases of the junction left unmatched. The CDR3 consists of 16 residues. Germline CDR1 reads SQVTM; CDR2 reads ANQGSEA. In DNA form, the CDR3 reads TGCAGCGTGCAGGACAGGGGTGCAAGCTCCTACAATGAGCAGTTCTTC. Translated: CSVQDRGASSYNEQFF.